This TCR beta chain is drawn from a study of blood T cell repertoires in COVID-19. Background on the study: Researchers got acute and convalescent COVID-19 samples from the United States, Italy and Spain. T cells, B-cell-depleted T cells, or PBMCs supplied cDNA or gDNA.

CDR1 is SGHTA, CDR2 FQGNSA, per germline. The CDR3 has 14 amino acids. With 8 bases removed from V and 2 bases from J, the gap between germline ends came to 12 bases. Only in-frame clones appear in the TCRdb table, and some are missing; sequencing was by immunoSEQ multiplex PCR. The sample yields 200,000 or so clones, around 81% seen once. The sequence was obtained from a woman in her sixties or seventies with acute or convalescent COVID-19. V gene TRBV7-2 combines with J gene TRBJ2-2; a possible D gene is TRBD1 (5 bases). What was sequenced was peripheral blood. CDR3 residues: CASGPDSNTGELFF. The CDR3 DNA sequence: TGTGCCAGCGGCCCCGACAGCAACACCGGGGAGCTGTTTTTT.